The sequence of this TCR beta chain was determined in a study of T cell changes during pregnancy in multiple sclerosis. Germline V gene sequence: CDR1 SGHRS, CDR2 YFSETQ. The CDR3 runs 20 residues. The ends lost 2 bases at V and 3 bases at J; junction bases unmatched: 18. Generated by immunoSEQ multiplex PCR, the TCRdb table keeps only in-frame clones and is missing some. The data show approximately 50,000 clones, 85% to 95% seen once. Sequencing was performed on CD4+ T cells from peripheral blood mononuclear cells, taken in the third trimester of pregnancy. The V call is TRBV5-1, the J call TRBJ2-3; TRBD2 matches 10 bases. The clonotype comes from a female donor with multiple sclerosis, enrolled in a pregnancy study. The CDR3 reads CASSLSPKISGRLQTDTQYF. DNA of the CDR3: TGCGCCAGCAGCTTATCCCCCAAGATTAGCGGGAGGTTGCAAACAGATACGCAGTATTTT.